Each of the 26 T cell receptor beta chains below was sequenced from the same sample in a study of T cells after yellow fever vaccination. TCRdb itself ran the 5' RACE reads through MiXCR, one entry per CDR3 protein. This table has some 250,000 distinct CDR3 sequences, less than 9% appearing once. Sequencing was performed on CD4+ T cells sorted from PBMCs, taken 15 days after the yellow fever booster vaccination. The receptors derive from a man aged 25 to 40 who received the YFV17D yellow fever vaccine.

This clonotype was seen a handful of times. The rearrangement uses TRBV21-1 and TRBJ1-1; the table's TRBD1 call for D was not verified on the DNA. TRBV21-1 is a pseudogene locus. The CDR3 covers 13 residues. CDR3 nucleotides: TGTGCCAGCTCTCCACCGTTGGGGGCAGGAGCTTTCTTT. Protein: CASSPPLGAGAFF.

This clonotype was observed many times. This chain joins TRBV7-2 and TRBJ2-3, with D unclear. The CDR3 extends over 11 amino acids. Trimming removed 6 bases at V and 4 bases at J, with 5 bases between. The germline V gene encodes CDR1 SGHTA and CDR2 FQGNSA. CDR3 in amino acids: CASSVADTQYF. DNA of the CDR3: TGTGCCAGCAGTGTCGCAGATACGCAGTATTTT.

The rearrangement uses TRBV5-1 and TRBJ2-1; the D is unclear. Trimming cost V 0 bases and J 0 bases, with 13 bases left between them. Germline V gives CDR1 SGHRS, CDR2 YFSETQ. The CDR3 length is 17 residues. CDR3 nucleotide sequence: TGCGCCAGCAGCTTGGCCATAGGATTCAGCTCCTACAATGAGCAGTTCTTC. Protein product: CASSLAIGFSSYNEQFF. The variable domain in full, with the rest retrieved from reference TRBV5-1 and TRBJ2-1, is KAGVTQTPRYLIKTRGQQVTLSCSPISGHRSVSWYQQTPGQGLQFLFEYFSETQRNKGNFPGRFSGRQFSNSRSEMNVSTLELGDSALYLCASSLAIGFSSYNEQFFGPGTRLTVL.

This clonotype was recorded many times. The chain uses TRBV29-1 and TRBJ1-2; 9 bases are a match to TRBD1. The V gene's germline CDR1 is SQVTM and CDR2 ANQGSEA. Losses at the gene ends were 6 bases for V and 10 bases for J; bases not matched to a gene: 9. This CDR3 spans 12 amino acids. CDR3 in DNA: TGCAGCGTGGATGGGACAGGGCGTGACTACACCTTC. Protein product: CSVDGTGRDYTF.

This clonotype was counted only a few times. The gene calls are TRBV5-4 and TRBJ2-5; D gene ambiguous. Trimming pared 1 base from V and 3 bases from J, leaving 7 bases between. CDR3 length: 13 residues. CDR1 SGHNT and CDR2 YYREEE come from the germline V gene (reference sequence). The CDR3 protein is CASSLRAEETQYF. The DNA for the CDR3 is TGTGCCAGCAGCTTGAGGGCAGAAGAGACCCAGTACTTC. Together with reference TRBV5-4 and TRBJ2-5, the CDR3 gives the full variable domain: ETGVTQSPTHLIKTRGQQVTLRCSSQSGHNTVSWYQQALGQGPQFIFQYYREEENGRGNFPPRFSGLQFPNYSSELNVNALELDDSALYLCASSLRAEETQYFGPGTRLLVL.

The gene calls are TRBV11-2 and TRBJ2-7, with TRBD2 matching over 14 bases. V was pared by 3 bases and J by 7 bases, with 14 bases of the junction left unmatched. This CDR3 is built from 18 residues. In germline, CDR1 is SGHAT, CDR2 FQNNGV. The chain's CDR3 is CASSFGLAGGGGSWEQYF. The CDR3 DNA follows: TGTGCCAGCAGCTTCGGACTAGCGGGAGGAGGTGGCTCCTGGGAGCAGTACTTC.

Only a few counts were recorded for this clonotype. The chain joins TRBV5-1 to TRBJ2-1; no definite D call. CDR1 and CDR2 (germline): SGHRS, YFSETQ. Trimming stripped 1 base from V and 2 bases from J, with 7 bases between. The CDR3 is made up of 14 amino acids. The CDR3 loop reads CASSLPNAYNEQFF. CDR3 bases: TGCGCCAGCAGCTTGCCTAACGCCTACAATGAGCAGTTCTTC.

Note on this clonotype: This could be a read error, since a much larger clone is one nucleotide away. The rearrangement joins TRBV27 to TRBJ2-3; a weak D match, TRBD2 (5 bases). CDR1 is MNHEY and CDR2 is SMNVEV in the germline V gene (reference sequence). CDR3 length equals 16 residues. Trimming cost V 4 bases and J 2 bases, with 16 bases left between them. The CDR3 DNA follows: TGTGCCAGCAGTTCCCGGTCATCGGGAAACACAGATACGCAGTATTTT. This translates into CASSSRSSGNTDTQYF.

In its sample, this clonotype was seen many times. The chain has TRBV28 and TRBJ1-5, with D perhaps matching TRBD1 (5 bases). This CDR3 has 13 residues. CDR1 is MDHEN, CDR2 SYDVKM, per germline. Trimming removed 8 bases from V and 2 bases from J, with 10 bases in between. As DNA, the CDR3 is TGTGCCAGCGAGGGGATAGGCAATCAGCCCCAGCATTTT. It specifies CASEGIGNQPQHF.

The CDR3 DNA reads TGCAGTGCTAGAAACGGGCGGAGGGGCTGGGAGACCCAGTACTTC. It yields the protein CSARNGRRGWETQYF. The chain has TRBV20-1 and TRBJ2-5, with D maybe TRBD2 (6 bases). The length of the CDR3 is 15 residues. Trimming shortened V by 2 bases and J by 5 bases, and 18 bases separated the two germline ends. Germline V lookup: CDR1 DFQATT, CDR2 SNEGSKA (reference sequence).

The chain couples TRBV7-2 to TRBJ2-3; TRBD2 matches 8 bases. There are 17 residues in the CDR3. The V segment lost 3 bases and the J segment 0 bases; nucleotides outside the gene matches: 8. From germline, CDR1 is SGHTA and CDR2 FQGNSA. The CDR3 bases are TGTGCCAGCAGCTTCAAAGAGACTAGCGCGAGCACAGATACGCAGTATTTT. This translates into CASSFKETSASTDTQYF.

In its sample, this clonotype was seen a few times. The CDR3 loop reads CASSYEPPGQGSYEQYF. The CDR3 DNA reads as TGTGCCAGCAGTTACGAGCCTCCGGGACAGGGGTCCTACGAGCAGTACTTC. The chain is built from TRBV6-5 and TRBJ2-7; 10 bases are shared with TRBD1. V dropped 2 bases and J dropped 1; count of bases not matched to a gene: 8. This CDR3 has 17 residues. The germline gives CDR1 MNHEY, CDR2 SVGAGI.

This clonotype was recorded only once. A much larger clone differs from this one at a single base, so this may be a read error. The CDR3: CASSPWTGAHETQYF. CDR3 nucleotide sequence: TGTGCCAGCAGCCCTTGGACAGGGGCCCACGAGACCCAGTACTTC. The V and J genes are TRBV5-6 and TRBJ2-5, with 9 bases fitting TRBD1. Germline CDR1 is SGHDT and CDR2 is YYEEEE. The CDR3 totals 15 residues. The V gene end was trimmed by 4 bases and the J gene end by 5 bases; junction bases not matched to a gene: 9.

Of note for this clonotype: The final CDR3 position lacks the conserved phenylalanine or tryptophan, pointing to a likely read error. The chain combines TRBV12-3 or TRBV12-4 with TRBJ2-1, with D maybe TRBD2 (6 bases). V was clipped by 5 bases and J by 3 bases, with 14 bases between them. The CDR3 is 15 residues long. CDR3 in amino acids: CASSQTAGNYNEQFY. The CDR3 nucleotides read TGTGCCAGCAGTCAAACGGCGGGAAACTACAATGAGCAGTTCTAC.

This clonotype was seen ten or more times. The genes are TRBV27 and TRBJ2-1, with D possibly being TRBD1 (6 bases). Germline V gene data show CDR1 as MNHEY and CDR2 as SMNVEV (reference sequence). CDR3 length: 16 amino acids. Trimming removed 5 bases from V and 0 bases from J, with 14 bases in between. The CDR3 region is CASSRGTIHSYNEQFF. The CDR3 nucleotides are TGTGCCAGCAGTCGTGGGACAATCCACTCCTACAATGAGCAGTTCTTC.

This chain joins TRBV25-1 and TRBJ2-1, with TRBD2 matching 7 bases. Unmatched junction bases numbered 11, after V lost 0 bases and J lost 6 bases. CDR3 length: 17 residues. From germline, CDR1 is MGHDK and CDR2 SYGVNS. CDR3 DNA sequence: TGTGCCAGCAGTGAATATTTGGGCGCGGGAGCAGGCAATGAGCAGTTCTTC. Its protein is CASSEYLGAGAGNEQFF.

A word on this clonotype: The junction shows a germline mismatch at one end, possibly a read error. The gene calls are TRBV3-1 and TRBJ2-3, with unresolved D. Germline CDR1 LGHDT, CDR2 YNNKEL (reference sequence). This CDR3 comprises 12 residues. The CDR3: CASSQITDTQNF. CDR3 nucleotides: TGTGCCAGCAGCCAAATCACAGATACGCAGAATTTT.

This clonotype was seen only a few times. V gene TRBV19 combines with J gene TRBJ2-2; perhaps TRBD2 as D (6 bases). Germline CDR1 LNHDA, CDR2 SQIVND (reference sequence). The germline V and J ends were trimmed by 8 bases and 4 bases, with 20 bases remaining between them. CDR3 length: 16 residues. CDR3 in amino acids: CASPPPGGPVTGELFF. DNA for the CDR3: TGTGCCAGTCCCCCTCCTGGAGGGCCGGTCACCGGGGAGCTGTTTTTT.

This clonotype was seen at least ten times. This chain uses TRBV11-2 with TRBJ2-1; 8 bases match TRBD2. Germline CDR1 SGHAT, CDR2 FQNNGV. This CDR3 spans 17 amino acids. V was clipped by 0 bases and J by 4 bases; unmatched bases: 8. This chain's CDR3 is CASSLEAGSGIYNEQFF. CDR3 DNA: TGTGCCAGCAGCTTAGAAGCTGGTAGCGGGATTTACAATGAGCAGTTCTTC.

This clonotype was counted many times. The chain is built from TRBV4-3 and TRBJ2-1; 11 positions agree with TRBD2. V gave up 0 bases and J gave up 5 bases; unmatched junction bases: 6. Germline loops: CDR1 LGHNA, CDR2 YSLEER. The CDR3 extends over 17 amino acids. CDR3 coding DNA: TGCGCCAGCAGCCAAGAAAGGGTGGGACTAGCGGACAATGAGCAGTTCTTC. Translated: CASSQERVGLADNEQFF.

The rearrangement joins TRBV7-8 to TRBJ1-1; tentatively, D is TRBD1 (5 bases). Germline CDR1 and CDR2: SGHVS and FQNEAQ. Trimming stripped 0 bases from V and 6 bases from J, with 8 bases between. The CDR3 sequence is 13 residues long. This CDR3 is CASSLASGAEAFF. CDR3 bases: TGTGCCAGCAGCTTAGCGTCGGGGGCTGAAGCTTTCTTT.

The chain uses TRBV30 and TRBJ2-1; TRBD2 is a possible D gene (5 bases). This CDR3 spans 16 amino acids. V shed 4 bases and J shed 2 bases, with 18 bases lying between them. In germline, CDR1 is GTSNPN, CDR2 SVGIG (reference sequence). CDR3 coding DNA: TGTGCCTGGAACCCTACCTATAGGAGGACCTACAATGAGCAGTTCTTC. It is translated as CAWNPTYRRTYNEQFF.

The gene calls are TRBV5-1 and TRBJ2-1; 11 nucleotides match TRBD2. V shed 4 bases and J 0 bases; nucleotides not matched to a gene: 6. The CDR3 spans 17 residues. The germline gives CDR1 SGHRS, CDR2 YFSETQ. The CDR3, as DNA: TGCGCCAGCAGCCAAACTAGCGGGAGCAGCTCCTACAATGAGCAGTTCTTC. Amino acids: CASSQTSGSSSYNEQFF.

This clonotype was seen ten or more times. The rearrangement uses TRBV7-8 and TRBJ1-4; TRBD1 aligns across 7 bases. Germline V gene data show CDR1 as SGHVS and CDR2 as FQNEAQ. The CDR3 has 14 amino acids. V lost 4 bases and J lost 8; bases outside the gene matches: 7. The CDR3 reads CASSYRTGREKLFF. The CDR3 bases are TGTGCCAGCAGCTACCGGACAGGCCGAGAAAAACTGTTTTTT. The whole variable domain, filled in from reference TRBV7-8 and TRBJ1-4, reads GAGVSQSPRYKVAKRGQDVALRCDPISGHVSLFWYQQALGQGPEFLTYFQNEAQLDKSGLPSDRFFAERPEGSVSTLKIQRTQQEDSAVYLCASSYRTGREKLFFGSGTQLSVL.

This clonotype came up a few times. This chain links TRBV7-8 with TRBJ2-7; 9 bases are a match to TRBD2. V lost 6 bases and J lost 2; bases outside the gene matches: 5. The length of the CDR3 is 14 residues. In germline, CDR1 is SGHVS, CDR2 FQNEAQ. The CDR3 coding sequence is TGTGCCAGCAGTTCACTAGCGGGTACCTACGAGCAGTACTTC. This encodes CASSSLAGTYEQYF.

This clonotype was seen only a few times. V usage is TRBV20-1 and J usage is TRBJ1-2, with TRBD1 as a possible D gene (6 bases). Germline CDR1 reads DFQATT; CDR2 reads SNEGSKA (reference sequence). This CDR3 spans 13 amino acids. V lost 5 bases, J lost 3 bases, and 13 bases lay in between. The CDR3 DNA reads TGCAGTGCTGTACAGGGAGGGGACTATGGCTACACCTTC. Protein sequence: CSAVQGGDYGYTF.